Each of the 27 T cell receptor beta chains below was sequenced from the same sample in a study of lung T cells in sarcoidosis with Löfgren's syndrome. MiXCR, run by TCRdb on the reads, gives a single entry per CDR3 protein. The sample includes fewer than 80,000 distinct CDR3 sequences, about 20% seen only once; the top ten take around 2.3%. Sequenced material: CD4+ T cells from PBMCs. Receptors originate from a human donor with sarcoidosis (Löfgren's syndrome or another form), or a control subject (not recorded which).

This clonotype was observed many times. The chain employs TRBV6-2 or TRBV6-3 and TRBJ2-5; no firm D call. The CDR3 has 12 amino acids. The V gene lost 0 bases and the J gene lost 5 bases, with 4 bases spanning the gap. The germline V gene encodes CDR1 MNHEY and CDR2 SVGEGT. The CDR3 here is CASSYSMETQYF. For the CDR3, the DNA is TGTGCCAGCAGTTACTCGATGGAGACCCAGTACTTC.

This clonotype was observed at least ten times. V is TRBV6-2 or TRBV6-3 and J is TRBJ2-5, with 9 nucleotides matching TRBD2. From germline, CDR1 is MNHEY and CDR2 SVGEGT. This CDR3 region has 16 residues. The V gene end was trimmed by 2 bases and the J gene end by 5 bases; junction bases not matched to a gene: 9. The CDR3, as DNA: TGTGCCAGCAGTTACGGGGCGGGGGGGCCTCAGGAGACCCAGTACTTC. Amino acids: CASSYGAGGPQETQYF.

Concerning this clonotype: One end of the junction varies from germline; a read error may be responsible. This chain uses TRBV7-2 with TRBJ1-1; D is unresolved. This CDR3 comprises 13 residues. Germline V gene lookup returns CDR1 SGHTA and CDR2 FQGNSA. The CDR3 sequence: CVSSSQKNIEAFF. The CDR3 DNA reads TGTGTCAGCAGCTCACAGAAGAACATTGAAGCTTTCTTT. The full variable domain, rest sourced from reference TRBV7-2 and TRBJ1-1, is GAGVSQSPSNKVTEKGKDVELRCDPISGHTALYWYRQSLGQGLEFLIYFQGNSAPDKSGLPSDRFSAERTGGSVSTLTIQRTQQEDSAVYLCVSSSQKNIEAFFGQGTRLTVV.

This clonotype was detected many times. The rearrangement joins TRBV20-1 to TRBJ1-5; 8 bases fit TRBD1. The CDR3 extends over 14 amino acids. Trimming removed 3 bases from V and 4 bases from J; junction bases left unmatched: 5. The V gene's germline CDR1 is DFQATT and CDR2 SNEGSKA (reference sequence). CDR3 nucleotide sequence: TGCAGTGCTAGGACAGGGGCTAGGAATCAGCCCCAGCATTTT. It encodes CSARTGARNQPQHF.

The chain carries TRBV7-2 and TRBJ2-7; D possibly corresponds to TRBD1 (6 bases). Germline V gene lookup returns CDR1 SGHTA and CDR2 FQGNSA. The CDR3 contains 15 residues. The DNA of the CDR3 is TGTGCCAGCAGCCATTCCGGGACAAAGACCTACGAGAAGTACGTC. Encoded protein: CASSHSGTKTYEKYV.

This clonotype occurred many times. V is TRBV27 and J is TRBJ1-1, with TRBD1 matching 9 bases. Germline values: CDR1 MNHEY, CDR2 SMNVEV (reference sequence). Trimming cost V 6 bases and J 0 bases; bases outside gene matches: 2. The CDR3 contains 14 residues. CDR3 in DNA: TGTGCCAGCAGAGGACAGGGGTTGAACACTGAAGCTTTCTTT. Translated: CASRGQGLNTEAFF.

This clonotype was observed at least ten times. This chain joins TRBV28 and TRBJ1-2; D not certain. The germline V gene has CDR1 MDHEN and CDR2 SYDVKM. V was pared by 5 bases and J by 2 bases, with 3 bases between. This CDR3 has 11 residues. The CDR3 region is CASSKNYGYTF. The CDR3 DNA reads TGTGCCAGCAGTAAGAACTATGGCTACACCTTC.

The table lists this clonotype with many counts. This rearrangement joins TRBV27 to TRBJ2-7; D ambiguous. The CDR3 is 14 residues long. V lost 6 bases and J lost 0, with 12 bases in between. In germline, CDR1 is MNHEY, CDR2 SMNVEV (reference sequence). This chain's CDR3 is CASSSLPDSYEQYF. Written as DNA, the CDR3 is TGTGCCAGCAGCTCTCTACCCGACTCCTACGAGCAGTACTTC.

This chain uses TRBV5-4 with TRBJ1-3; TRBD1 is a possible D gene (5 bases). The V gene's germline CDR1 is SGHNT and CDR2 YYREEE (reference sequence). V was cut by 0 bases and J by 7 bases, with 11 bases left in between. CDR3 length: 14 amino acids. The CDR3 sequence is CASSLVGTGNTIYF. The CDR3 DNA reads as TGTGCCAGCAGCTTGGTAGGGACCGGGAACACCATATATTTT.

This clonotype was seen many times. The J gene is TRBJ2-5, the V gene TRBV20-1, with 8 bases lining up with TRBD2. V was pared by 3 bases and J by 3 bases, with 12 bases of the junction left unmatched. The CDR3 is made up of 16 amino acids. Germline assignment: CDR1 DFQATT and CDR2 SNEGSKA (reference sequence). The CDR3 DNA is TGCAGTGCTAGTCGCGGGAGGCTAGCGGATAAAGAGACCCAGTACTTC. Protein sequence: CSASRGRLADKETQYF.

With regard to this clonotype: A much larger clone is a single base away; this may be a read error. V is TRBV7-2 and J is TRBJ2-5; maybe TRBD2 (6 bases). V was pared by 4 bases and J by 5 bases, with 17 bases between. Germline CDR1 SGHTA, CDR2 FQGNSA. The CDR3 is made up of 15 amino acids. CDR3 in DNA: TGTGCCAGCAGCTACCAAGGGAGGATTCGGGAGACCCAGTACTTC. Translated: CASSYQGRIRETQYF.

This chain joins TRBV11-2 and TRBJ2-1; D could derive from TRBD1 or TRBD2 (6 bases each). The germline V gene encodes CDR1 SGHAT and CDR2 FQNNGV. V was pared by 5 bases and J by 3 bases, with 14 bases between. The CDR3 runs 15 residues. The CDR3 DNA reads as TGTGCCAGCAGCCAAACCGGGGGCATCTACAATGAGCAGTTCTTC. Encoded protein: CASSQTGGIYNEQFF.

This clonotype was seen at least ten times. The J gene is TRBJ1-1, the V gene TRBV20-1, with a tentative D call TRBD1 (5 bases). The CDR3 extends over 13 amino acids. Germline V CDR1 and CDR2: DFQATT, SNEGSKA (reference sequence). V was cut by 6 bases and J by 3 bases, with 14 bases left in between. CDR3 protein: CSAKTGAHTEAFF. CDR3 bases: TGCAGTGCAAAGACCGGGGCCCACACTGAAGCTTTCTTT.

This clonotype came up many times. The rearrangement joins TRBV28 to TRBJ2-5, with D uncertain. V lost 4 bases to trimming and J lost 5 bases, with 8 bases between them. This CDR3 is 12 amino acids long. Germline-derived CDR1 and CDR2 are MDHEN and SYDVKM. CDR3 sequence: CASSSLVETQYF. The DNA for the CDR3 is TGTGCCAGCAGTTCGCTAGTGGAGACCCAGTACTTC.

This clonotype was detected many times. V is TRBV15 and J is TRBJ1-6; D not certain. This CDR3 comprises 13 residues. Trimming took off 0 bases at V and 9 bases at J, with 6 bases between the two ends. Germline loops: CDR1 LNHNV, CDR2 YYDKDF (reference sequence). The CDR3 region is CATSRDLASPLHF. CDR3 coding DNA: TGTGCCACCAGCAGAGATTTAGCTTCACCCCTCCACTTT.

Turning to this clonotype: This clone may be a read error of a much larger clone one base away. The J gene is TRBJ2-5, the V gene TRBV4-2; D remains unclear. This CDR3 region has 18 residues. V was clipped by 4 bases and J by 2 bases, with 23 bases between them. Germline V gives CDR1 LGHNA, CDR2 YNFKEQ. The CDR3 protein is CASSRVDFSLDLQETQYF. In nucleotides, the CDR3 is TGTGCCAGCAGCCGGGTCGACTTTTCCCTAGATTTACAAGAGACCCAGTACTTC.

This clonotype was seen ten or more times. The chain is built from TRBV28 and TRBJ2-5, with D perhaps matching TRBD1 or TRBD2 (6 bases each). This CDR3 has 13 residues. Germline loops: CDR1 MDHEN, CDR2 SYDVKM. V lost 10 bases and J lost 1, with 13 bases in between. The CDR3: CATTEGGQETQYF. CDR3 DNA sequence: TGTGCCACTACCGAGGGGGGCCAAGAGACCCAGTACTTC.

This clonotype is classed as medium-sized. The chain joins TRBV28 to TRBJ2-1; tentatively, D is TRBD1 (6 bases). This CDR3 comprises 15 residues. Deletions cut 6 bases from V and 4 bases from J, with 16 bases between. Germline V gives CDR1 MDHEN, CDR2 SYDVKM. DNA for the CDR3: TGTGCCAGCAGGGTCGGATCAGGGGAATACAATGAGCAGTTCTTC. Its protein is CASRVGSGEYNEQFF.

Remarks on this clonotype: No conserved phenylalanine or tryptophan ends this CDR3, so it is likely a read error. This chain joins TRBV7-8 and TRBJ1-1; 12 nucleotides line up with TRBD1. J was trimmed by 4 bases and V by 4 bases; bases with no gene match: 7. The CDR3 is 16 residues long. The V gene's germline CDR1 is SGHVS and CDR2 FQNEAQ. In nucleotides, the CDR3 is TGTGCCAGCAGCTGGGGACAGGGGGCGTCGAGCACTGAAGCTTTCTCT. Translating gives CASSWGQGASSTEAFS.

The table lists this clonotype with many counts. This chain joins TRBV20-1 and TRBJ2-2; D remains unclear. The V end lost 0 bases, the J end lost 4 bases, and 12 bases lay between the germline ends. This CDR3 contains 15 residues. Germline V gene lookup returns CDR1 DFQATT and CDR2 SNEGSKA (reference sequence). CDR3 coding DNA: TGCAGTGCTAGAGATCCTACCGTGGGCACCGGGGAGCTGTTTTTT. Its protein is CSARDPTVGTGELFF.

As regards this clonotype: Just one base apart from a much larger clone, this may be a read error. V is TRBV6-1 and J is TRBJ2-7; TRBD2 is a possible D gene (5 bases). This CDR3 has 14 amino acids. V was cut by 6 bases and J by 3 bases, with 15 bases left in between. CDR1 is MNHNS and CDR2 is SASEGT in the germline V gene. CDR3 sequence (DNA): TGTGCCAGCAGCGACCGGACTGAGAACTACGAGCAGTACGTC. As protein: CASSDRTENYEQYV.

In this sample, this clonotype is medium-sized. V and J are TRBV6-2 or TRBV6-3 and TRBJ2-5, with unresolved D. CDR1 is MNHEY, CDR2 SVGEGT, per germline. Trimming took 6 bases from V and 3 from J, leaving 5 bases between them. There are 11 residues in the CDR3. The CDR3 DNA reads TGTGCCAGCAGCCTCAAAGAGACCCAGTACTTC. Translated, it gives CASSLKETQYF.

Points on this clonotype: This may be a read error: a much more frequent sequence differs by one nucleotide. The rearrangement joins TRBV14 to TRBJ1-6, with unresolved D. This CDR3 has 13 amino acids. V dropped 4 bases and J dropped 10 bases, with 11 bases sitting between them. Germline lookup yields CDR1 SGHDN and CDR2 FVKESK. DNA for the CDR3: TGTGCCAGCAGCCCCTCACCGAGCTCACCCCTCCACTTT. This gives the protein CASSPSPSSPLHF.

There are a few counts of this clonotype. This sequence joins TRBV28 and TRBJ2-7; 7 bases agree with TRBD2. Germline V gives CDR1 MDHEN, CDR2 SYDVKM. V shed 9 bases, J shed 4 bases, and the junction held 12 bases outside the gene matches. The CDR3 length is 14 residues. CDR3 sequence: CASSKDGRSYEQYF. CDR3 DNA sequence: TGTGCCAGTTCGAAGGACGGGAGGTCTTACGAGCAGTACTTC. Combining the CDR3 with reference TRBV28 and TRBJ2-7 gives the whole variable domain DVKVTQSSRYLVKRTGEKVFLECVQDMDHENMFWYRQDPGLGLRLIYFSYDVKMKEKGDIPEGYSVSREKKERFSLILESASTNQTSMYLCASSKDGRSYEQYFGPGTRLTVT.

This clonotype was recorded many times. J is TRBJ1-2 and V is TRBV27; tentative D call: TRBD1 (5 bases). Germline V CDR1 and CDR2: MNHEY, SMNVEV (reference sequence). V gave up 8 bases and J gave up 1 base, with 26 bases separating them. The CDR3 spans 18 residues. CDR3 in amino acids: CASLRPGVDATLNYGYTF. DNA of the CDR3: TGTGCCAGCCTCCGGCCGGGGGTGGACGCGACTCTTAACTATGGCTACACCTTC.

This clonotype appeared once. With a much larger clone just one base away, this may be a read error. This chain uses TRBV28 with TRBJ2-7, with D uncertain. This CDR3 is built from 11 residues. Germline CDR1 is MDHEN and CDR2 is SYDVKM. CDR3 sequence: CVSSTFDEQYF. The CDR3 DNA sequence: TGTGTCAGCAGTACCTTCGACGAGCAGTACTTC.

This clonotype has more than one count but fewer than ten. The chain uses TRBV5-1 and TRBJ2-1; possibly TRBD1 or TRBD2 for D (5 bases each). CDR3 length: 14 residues. The V end lost 4 bases, the J end lost 7 bases, and 15 bases lay between the germline ends. In germline, CDR1 is SGHRS, CDR2 YFSETQ. For the CDR3, the DNA is TGCGCCAGCAGCCAGGAGGCAGGGCCGAATGAGCAGTTCTTC. This codes for CASSQEAGPNEQFF.